This T cell receptor (beta chain) was recovered during a study of graft-versus-host responses after intestinal transplantation. Study-level background: All recipients were given anti-thymocyte globulin induction, and tacrolimus and steroids were then administered for roughly three years.

As concerns this clone: The antigen is undetermined.

J was trimmed by 7 bases and V by 5 bases; bases with no gene match: 5. This CDR3 spans 14 amino acids. CDR1 and CDR2 (germline): MNHNY, SVGAGI (reference sequence). Sequencing was performed with immunoSEQ multiplex PCR; in TCRdb, only in-frame clones are kept and a portion is missing. The sample lists fewer than 95,000 clones; less than 95% were seen once. General study results and limits: Allograft clonal ratios (graft-versus-host to host-versus-graft) were high in patients who had graft-donor T cell macrochimerism. Early post-transplant falls in HvG clones accompanied the peak levels of circulating GvH clones. Recipient marrow held GvH clones, some first seen in ileum or blood.

The origin of this receptor is a human donor who was the organ donor for an intestinal transplant. The chain links TRBV6-6 to TRBJ1-6; 7 bases line up with TRBD1. The starting material was unstimulated CD4+ T cells sorted from spleen or lymph node cells, obtained before transplant. The CDR3 here is CASSQQGKNSPLHF. For the CDR3, the DNA is TGTGCCAGCAGTCAACAGGGGAAGAATTCACCCCTCCACTTT.